This T cell receptor beta chain was retrieved from a study of blood T cell repertoires in COVID-19. Study in general: The samples span acute and convalescent COVID-19 from the United States, Italy and Spain. PBMCs, B-cell-depleted T cells, or T cells provided the cDNA or gDNA that made up the material.

In the authors' methods: Estimation of nucleated cell counts relied on the amplification of reference gene primers. The repertoire was sequenced with immunoSEQ multiplex PCR; TCRdb's copy has only in-frame clones and lacks some. The V and J calls and clone size come from that table; D and trimming were worked out from the DNA. The repertoire holds 95,000 to 150,000 clones, with approximately 83% as singletons. V lost 1 base to trimming and J lost 4 bases; unmatched junction nucleotides: 3. The CDR3 runs 15 residues. Germline V gene lookup returns CDR1 LGHDT and CDR2 YNNKEL (reference sequence). The sequenced sample was peripheral blood. The gene calls are TRBV3-1 (or the pseudogene TRBV3-2) and TRBJ2-1, with TRBD1 matching 8 bases. The TCR comes from a woman between 65 and 79 years old with acute or convalescent COVID-19. Written as DNA, the CDR3 is TGTGCCAGCAGCCAAGGGACAGGGATTTACAATGAGCAGTTCTTC. Translated, it gives CASSQGTGIYNEQFF.